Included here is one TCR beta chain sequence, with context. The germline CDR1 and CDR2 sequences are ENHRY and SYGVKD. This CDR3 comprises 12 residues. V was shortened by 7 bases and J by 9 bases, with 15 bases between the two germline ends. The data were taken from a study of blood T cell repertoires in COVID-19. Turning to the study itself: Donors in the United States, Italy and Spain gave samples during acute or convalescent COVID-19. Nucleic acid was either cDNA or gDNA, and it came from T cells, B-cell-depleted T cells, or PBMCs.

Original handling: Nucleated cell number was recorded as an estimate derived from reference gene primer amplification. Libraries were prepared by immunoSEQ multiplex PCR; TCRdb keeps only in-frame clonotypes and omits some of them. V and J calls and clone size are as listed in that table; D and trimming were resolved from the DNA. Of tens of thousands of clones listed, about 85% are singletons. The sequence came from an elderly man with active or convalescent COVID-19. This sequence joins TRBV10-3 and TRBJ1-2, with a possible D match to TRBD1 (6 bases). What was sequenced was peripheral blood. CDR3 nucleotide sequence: TGTGCCATCACCAACAGGGATTCCCGCTACACCTTC. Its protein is CAITNRDSRYTF.